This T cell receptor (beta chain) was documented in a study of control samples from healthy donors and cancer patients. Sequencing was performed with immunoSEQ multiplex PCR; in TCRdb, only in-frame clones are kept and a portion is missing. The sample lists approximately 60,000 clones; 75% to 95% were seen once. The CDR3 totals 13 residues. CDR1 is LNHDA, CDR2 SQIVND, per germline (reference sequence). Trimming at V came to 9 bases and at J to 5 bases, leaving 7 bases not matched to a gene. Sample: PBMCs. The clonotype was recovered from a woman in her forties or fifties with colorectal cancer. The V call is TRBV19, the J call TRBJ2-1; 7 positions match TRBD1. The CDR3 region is CASRDRGNNEQFF. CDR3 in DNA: TGTGCCAGCCGGGACAGAGGTAACAATGAGCAGTTCTTC.